Given below is one T cell receptor beta chain in context. Assay used: immunoSEQ multiplex PCR; TCRdb lists only in-frame clones, some missing. The table includes some 74,000 clones, around four fifths detected once. This sample was taken from a study of PD-L1 blockade in urothelial cancer. Noted time point: pretreatment peripheral blood. This CDR3 region has 17 residues. Per the germline V gene, CDR1 is KGHSH and CDR2 is LQKENI. V trimming: 1 base; J trimming: 2 bases; junction bases outside the gene matches: 2. This receptor was taken from a man aged 35-49 years with urothelial cancer. The chain links TRBV18 to TRBJ2-5; the match to TRBD2 covers 15 bases. The sample was PBMCs, taken around atezolizumab (anti-PD-L1) treatment. Written as DNA, the CDR3 is TGTGCCAGCTCACCACGTGGACTAGCGGGAGGGCAAGAGACCCAGTACTTC. Translated: CASSPRGLAGGQETQYF.